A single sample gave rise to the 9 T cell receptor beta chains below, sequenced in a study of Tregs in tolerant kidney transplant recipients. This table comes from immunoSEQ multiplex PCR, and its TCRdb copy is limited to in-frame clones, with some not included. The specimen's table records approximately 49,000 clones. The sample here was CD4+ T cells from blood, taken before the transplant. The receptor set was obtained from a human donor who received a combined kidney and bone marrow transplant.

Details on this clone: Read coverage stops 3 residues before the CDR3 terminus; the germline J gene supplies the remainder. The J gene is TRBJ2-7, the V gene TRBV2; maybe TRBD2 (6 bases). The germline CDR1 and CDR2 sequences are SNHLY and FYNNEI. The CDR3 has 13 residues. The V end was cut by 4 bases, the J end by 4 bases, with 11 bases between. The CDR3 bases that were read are TGTGCCAGCAGTGGGTTAGCGGAATACGAG. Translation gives CASSGLAEYE. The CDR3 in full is CASSGLAEYEQYF.

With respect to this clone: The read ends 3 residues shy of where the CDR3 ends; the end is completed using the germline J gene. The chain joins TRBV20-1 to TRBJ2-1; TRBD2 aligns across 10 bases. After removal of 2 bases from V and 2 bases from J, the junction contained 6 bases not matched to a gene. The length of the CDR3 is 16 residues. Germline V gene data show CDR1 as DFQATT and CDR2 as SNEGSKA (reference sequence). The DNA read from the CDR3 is TGCAGTGCTAGAAACCAGCGGGAGGGGCCCTACAATGAG. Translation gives CSARNQREGPYNE. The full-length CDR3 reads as CSARNQREGPYNEQFF.

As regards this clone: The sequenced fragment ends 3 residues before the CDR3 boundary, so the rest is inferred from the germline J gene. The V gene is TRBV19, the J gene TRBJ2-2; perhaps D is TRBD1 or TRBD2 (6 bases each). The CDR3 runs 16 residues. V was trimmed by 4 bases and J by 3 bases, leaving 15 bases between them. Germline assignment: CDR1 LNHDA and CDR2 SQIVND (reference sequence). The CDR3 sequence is CASSTEQGGDTGELFF. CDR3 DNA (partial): TGTGCCAGTAGTACGGAACAGGGAGGCGACACCGGGGAG.

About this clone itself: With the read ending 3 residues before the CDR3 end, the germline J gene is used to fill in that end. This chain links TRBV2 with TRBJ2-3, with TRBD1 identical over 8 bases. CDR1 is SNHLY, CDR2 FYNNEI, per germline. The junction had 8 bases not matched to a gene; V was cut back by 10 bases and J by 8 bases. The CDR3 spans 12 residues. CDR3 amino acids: CATADRVGTQYF. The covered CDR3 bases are TGTGCCACCGCGGACAGGGTGGGTACG.

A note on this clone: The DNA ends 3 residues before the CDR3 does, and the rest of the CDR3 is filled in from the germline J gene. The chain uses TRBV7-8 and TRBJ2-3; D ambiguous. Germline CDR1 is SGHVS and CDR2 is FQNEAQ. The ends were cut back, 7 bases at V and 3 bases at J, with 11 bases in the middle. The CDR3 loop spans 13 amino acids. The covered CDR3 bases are TGTGCCAGCACCCCTTCGACAACAGATACG. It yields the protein CASTPSTTDT. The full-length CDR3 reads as CASTPSTTDTQYF.

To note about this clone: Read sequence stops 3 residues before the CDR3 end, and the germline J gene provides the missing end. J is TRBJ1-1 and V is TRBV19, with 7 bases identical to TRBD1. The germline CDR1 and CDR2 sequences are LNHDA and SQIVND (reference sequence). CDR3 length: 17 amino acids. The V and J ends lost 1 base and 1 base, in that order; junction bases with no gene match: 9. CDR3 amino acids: CASSIAPPTGANTEAFF. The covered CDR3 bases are TGTGCCAGTAGTATAGCCCCTCCAACAGGGGCGAACACTGAA.

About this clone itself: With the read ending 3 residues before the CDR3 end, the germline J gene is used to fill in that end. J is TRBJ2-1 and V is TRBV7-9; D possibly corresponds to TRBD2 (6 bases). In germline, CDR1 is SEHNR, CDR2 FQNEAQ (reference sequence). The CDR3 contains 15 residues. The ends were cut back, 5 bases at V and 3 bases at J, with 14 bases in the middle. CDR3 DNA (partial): TGTGCCAGCAGCACGGGACTTCTTAACTACAATGAG. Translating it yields CASSTGLLNYNE. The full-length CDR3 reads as CASSTGLLNYNEQFF.

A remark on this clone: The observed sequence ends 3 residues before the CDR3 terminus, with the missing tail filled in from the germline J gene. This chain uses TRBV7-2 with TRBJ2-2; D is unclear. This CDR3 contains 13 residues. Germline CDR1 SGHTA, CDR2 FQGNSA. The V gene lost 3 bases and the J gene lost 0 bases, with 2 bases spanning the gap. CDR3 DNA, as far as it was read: TGTGCCAGCAGCTTCGCGAACACCGGGGAG. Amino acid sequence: CASSFANTGE. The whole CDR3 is CASSFANTGELFF.

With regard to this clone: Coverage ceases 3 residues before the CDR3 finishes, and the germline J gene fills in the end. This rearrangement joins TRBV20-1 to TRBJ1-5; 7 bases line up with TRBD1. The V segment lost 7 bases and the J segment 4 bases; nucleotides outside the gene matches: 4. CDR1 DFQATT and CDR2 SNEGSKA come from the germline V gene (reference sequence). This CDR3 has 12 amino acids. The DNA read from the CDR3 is TGCAGTGGGAAGGGGGCAAATCAGCCC. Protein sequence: CSGKGANQP. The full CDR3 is CSGKGANQPQHF.